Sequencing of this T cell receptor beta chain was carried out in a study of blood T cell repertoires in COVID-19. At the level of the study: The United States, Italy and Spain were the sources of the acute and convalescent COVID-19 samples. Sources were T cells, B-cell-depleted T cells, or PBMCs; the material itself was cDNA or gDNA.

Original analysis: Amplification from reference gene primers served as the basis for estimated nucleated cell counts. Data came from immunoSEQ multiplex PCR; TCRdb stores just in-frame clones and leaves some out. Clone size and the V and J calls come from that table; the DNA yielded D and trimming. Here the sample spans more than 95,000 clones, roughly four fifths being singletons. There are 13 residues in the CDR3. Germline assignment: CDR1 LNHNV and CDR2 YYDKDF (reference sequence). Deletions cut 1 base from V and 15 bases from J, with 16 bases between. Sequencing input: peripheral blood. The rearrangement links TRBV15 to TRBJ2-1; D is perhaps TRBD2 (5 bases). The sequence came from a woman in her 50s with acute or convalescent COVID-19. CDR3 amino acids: CATSRVEGYKRFF. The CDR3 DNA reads TGTGCCACCAGCAGAGTAGAGGGATATAAGCGGTTCTTC.